A selection of T cell receptor beta chains follows, all from one sample in a study of somatic mutations in cytotoxic T cells in rheumatoid arthritis. The method was immunoSEQ multiplex PCR; TCRdb's version includes in-frame clones alone and lacks a portion of them. The table lists some 40,000 clones, under 90% of them singletons. Sequencing input: CD8+ T cells sorted from blood. These receptors were collected from a middle-aged man in good health. CDR3s include the opening cysteine and the closing phenylalanine or tryptophan. The order of the fields is clone size, V gene, J gene, D gene, CDR3 DNA, CDR3 protein. The D gene is left open where the match is weak. Part of the rows lack a size; the others show once, few, many or a class for expanded clones.

abundance: -; v_gene: TRBV27; j_gene: TRBJ2-5; d_gene: -; CDR3nt: TGTGCCAGCAGTCCCCAACCGGGACAAGTTCAAGAGACCCAGTACTTC; CDR3aa: CASSPQPGQVQETQYF
abundance: -; v_gene: TRBV9; j_gene: TRBJ2-7; d_gene: -; CDR3nt: TGTGCCAGCAGCGTAGTCGGGAGTACCTACGAGCAGTACTTC; CDR3aa: CASSVVGSTYEQYF
abundance: -; v_gene: TRBV6-1; j_gene: TRBJ2-7; d_gene: TRBD1; CDR3nt: TGTGCCAGTACCGGGACAGGGGAAGACGAGCAGTACTTC; CDR3aa: CASTGTGEDEQYF
abundance: -; v_gene: TRBV7-9; j_gene: TRBJ2-7; d_gene: TRBD1; CDR3nt: TGTGCCAGCAGCGGTAGGACAGGGCAGAACGAGCAGTACTTC; CDR3aa: CASSGRTGQNEQYF
abundance: -; v_gene: TRBV5-5; j_gene: TRBJ2-7; d_gene: TRBD1; CDR3nt: TGTGCCAGCAGCTCCGAATGGACAGGCTACGAGCAGTACTTC; CDR3aa: CASSSEWTGYEQYF
abundance: -; v_gene: TRBV2; j_gene: TRBJ2-3; d_gene: TRBD1; CDR3nt: TGTGCCAGCATGGGGACAGGGGGGGGAGATACGCAGTATTTT; CDR3aa: CASMGTGGGDTQYF
abundance: -; v_gene: TRBV28; j_gene: TRBJ2-1; d_gene: TRBD1; CDR3nt: TGTGCCAGCACGGTCGGGACAGGGGGCGTTAATGAGCAGTTCTTC; CDR3aa: CASTVGTGGVNEQFF
abundance: -; v_gene: TRBV27; j_gene: TRBJ1-5; d_gene: -; CDR3nt: TGTGCCAGCAGTTACAGGGCCGGCAATCAGCCCCAGCATTTT; CDR3aa: CASSYRAGNQPQHF
abundance: -; v_gene: TRBV30; j_gene: TRBJ1-1; d_gene: -; CDR3nt: TGTGCCTGGAGTGTATTGATGAACACTGAAGCTTTCTTT; CDR3aa: CAWSVLMNTEAFF
abundance: -; v_gene: TRBV11-3; j_gene: TRBJ2-1; d_gene: TRBD2; CDR3nt: TGTGCCAGCAGCTCCGGACTAGCGGAAAGGGAGTTCTTC; CDR3aa: CASSSGLAEREFF
abundance: -; v_gene: TRBV27; j_gene: TRBJ1-1; d_gene: -; CDR3nt: TGTGCCAGCAGTATATCGAAGAGGACTGAAGCTTTCTTT; CDR3aa: CASSISKRTEAFF
abundance: -; v_gene: TRBV4-1; j_gene: TRBJ1-3; d_gene: -; CDR3nt: TGCGCCAGCAGCCAAGCCCTTGGAAACACCATATATTTT; CDR3aa: CASSQALGNTIYF
abundance: -; v_gene: TRBV28; j_gene: TRBJ2-5; d_gene: TRBD1; CDR3nt: TGTGCCAGCACCCGTGCAGGGGGTAGGCAAGAGACCCAGTACTTC; CDR3aa: CASTRAGGRQETQYF
abundance: -; v_gene: TRBV18; j_gene: TRBJ2-1; d_gene: TRBD2; CDR3nt: TGTGCCAGCTCACTCGGGACTAGCGGATACAATGAGCAGTTCTTC; CDR3aa: CASSLGTSGYNEQFF
abundance: -; v_gene: TRBV28; j_gene: TRBJ1-1; d_gene: -; CDR3nt: TGTGCCAGTCTACTACCCAGGGAGAACACTGAAGCTTTCTTT; CDR3aa: CASLLPRENTEAFF
abundance: -; v_gene: TRBV28; j_gene: TRBJ2-2; d_gene: -; CDR3nt: TGTGCCAGCACCATAGGGACCGGGGAGCTGTTTTTT; CDR3aa: CASTIGTGELFF
abundance: -; v_gene: TRBV18; j_gene: TRBJ2-5; d_gene: -; CDR3nt: TGTGCCAGCTCACCAGAACGACTGTACCAAGAGACCCAGTACTTC; CDR3aa: CASSPERLYQETQYF
abundance: -; v_gene: TRBV28; j_gene: TRBJ2-7; d_gene: TRBD2; CDR3nt: TGTGCCAGCAGACCTTATAGCGGGGGGACCTACGAGCAGTACTTC; CDR3aa: CASRPYSGGTYEQYF
abundance: -; v_gene: TRBV2; j_gene: TRBJ1-1; d_gene: TRBD1; CDR3nt: TGTGCCAGCAGGGACAGGGGTCGGACTGAAGCTTTCTTT; CDR3aa: CASRDRGRTEAFF
abundance: -; v_gene: TRBV4-1; j_gene: TRBJ2-1; d_gene: TRBD2; CDR3nt: TGCGCCAGCAGCCAAGGGGGGACTAGTCCCTTTTCCTACAATGAGCAGTTCTTC; CDR3aa: CASSQGGTSPFSYNEQFF
abundance: -; v_gene: TRBV4-1; j_gene: TRBJ2-3; d_gene: -; CDR3nt: TGCGCCAGCAGCCAAGAGGACCGGGGGACAGATACGCAGTATTTT; CDR3aa: CASSQEDRGTDTQYF
abundance: -; v_gene: TRBV5-1; j_gene: TRBJ2-3; d_gene: -; CDR3nt: TGCGCCAGCAGCTTGACGATTAGCACAGATACGCAGTATTTT; CDR3aa: CASSLTISTDTQYF
abundance: -; v_gene: TRBV5-6; j_gene: TRBJ2-7; d_gene: -; CDR3nt: TGTGCCAGCAGCCTAAGGTACGGCGGACCCTACGAGCAGTACTTC; CDR3aa: CASSLRYGGPYEQYF
abundance: few; v_gene: TRBV21-1; j_gene: TRBJ2-5; d_gene: -; CDR3nt: TGTGCCAGCAGCAATAAGACTAGCCCCAAAGAGACCCAGTACTTC; CDR3aa: CASSNKTSPKETQYF
abundance: -; v_gene: TRBV7-9; j_gene: TRBJ1-3; d_gene: TRBD1; CDR3nt: TGTGCCAGCAAGGCCAGGGGGTCTGGAAACACCATATATTTT; CDR3aa: CASKARGSGNTIYF
abundance: few; v_gene: TRBV19; j_gene: TRBJ1-5; d_gene: -; CDR3nt: TGTGCCACCAAGGGGGACTCCCATGGCAATCAGCCCCAGCATTTT; CDR3aa: CATKGDSHGNQPQHF
abundance: once; v_gene: TRBV27; j_gene: TRBJ2-1; d_gene: TRBD1; CDR3nt: TGTGCCAGCAGTTTCCGGACAGGGGCGACCAATGAGCAGTTCTTC; CDR3aa: CASSFRTGATNEQFF
abundance: -; v_gene: TRBV27; j_gene: TRBJ2-7; d_gene: -; CDR3nt: TGTGCCAGCAGTAGAACAGGGTACGAGCAGTACTTC; CDR3aa: CASSRTGYEQYF
abundance: -; v_gene: TRBV7-3; j_gene: TRBJ2-1; d_gene: TRBD1; CDR3nt: TGTGCCAGCAGCTTAGGAGCAGGGGGCAGGAATGAGCAGTTCTTC; CDR3aa: CASSLGAGGRNEQFF
abundance: -; v_gene: TRBV30; j_gene: TRBJ1-1; d_gene: -; CDR3nt: TGTGCCTGGAGTTTTGGGGGAACTGAAGCTTTCTTT; CDR3aa: CAWSFGGTEAFF
abundance: -; v_gene: TRBV20-1; j_gene: TRBJ1-2; d_gene: -; CDR3nt: TGCAGCTCGGACAGCTCCTATGGCTACACCTTC; CDR3aa: CSSDSSYGYTF
abundance: -; v_gene: TRBV19; j_gene: TRBJ2-7; d_gene: -; CDR3nt: TGTGCCAGTAGTATAAGTCAGGGAGTAGACGAGCAGTACTTC; CDR3aa: CASSISQGVDEQYF
abundance: -; v_gene: TRBV6-4; j_gene: TRBJ2-1; d_gene: -; CDR3nt: TGTGCCAGCAGTGCCGGAACAGAAGACAATGAGCAGTTCTTC; CDR3aa: CASSAGTEDNEQFF
abundance: once; v_gene: TRBV7-2; j_gene: TRBJ2-5; d_gene: TRBD2; CDR3nt: TGTGCCAGCAGCTTACACTTACTAGCGGGAGCGGAAGAGACCCAGTACTTC; CDR3aa: CASSLHLLAGAEETQYF
abundance: -; v_gene: TRBV11-3; j_gene: TRBJ2-1; d_gene: -; CDR3nt: TGTGCCAGCAGCCCCCCCCCGCCCCATGAGCAGTTCTTC; CDR3aa: CASSPPPPHEQFF
abundance: -; v_gene: TRBV27; j_gene: TRBJ2-3; d_gene: -; CDR3nt: TGTGCCAGCAGTTTACCCGGGAGTGGTGATACGCAGTATTTT; CDR3aa: CASSLPGSGDTQYF
abundance: -; v_gene: TRBV27; j_gene: TRBJ2-3; d_gene: TRBD2; CDR3nt: TGTGCCAGCAGTCCTCTAGCGGGAGGGGGGCACCCAACTAGCACAGATACGCAGTATTTT; CDR3aa: CASSPLAGGGHPTSTDTQYF
abundance: once; v_gene: TRBV11-2; j_gene: TRBJ2-2; d_gene: -; CDR3nt: TGTGCCAGCAGCTTAGCAGGCCCAATATACGACACCGGGGAGCTGTTTTTT; CDR3aa: CASSLAGPIYDTGELFF
abundance: -; v_gene: TRBV13; j_gene: TRBJ2-1; d_gene: -; CDR3nt: TGTGCCAGCAGCTTAGTAGGGTGGGAGACTTACAATGAGCAGTTCTTC; CDR3aa: CASSLVGWETYNEQFF
abundance: -; v_gene: TRBV28; j_gene: TRBJ1-5; d_gene: -; CDR3nt: TGTGCCAGCAGTTTGAATACTGATAGCAATCAGCCCCAGCATTTT; CDR3aa: CASSLNTDSNQPQHF
abundance: -; v_gene: TRBV28; j_gene: TRBJ2-1; d_gene: -; CDR3nt: TGTGCCAGCAGTCTCCCCGGTGGGGGTGAGCAGTTCTTC; CDR3aa: CASSLPGGGEQFF
abundance: -; v_gene: TRBV7-6; j_gene: TRBJ2-3; d_gene: -; CDR3nt: TGTGCCAGCAGTTTAGCGGACGGACTCACAGATACGCAGTATTTT; CDR3aa: CASSLADGLTDTQYF
abundance: -; v_gene: TRBV30; j_gene: TRBJ2-7; d_gene: -; CDR3nt: TGTGCCTGGAGTACCGTGGCCTACGAGCAGTACTTC; CDR3aa: CAWSTVAYEQYF
abundance: -; v_gene: TRBV7-8; j_gene: TRBJ2-1; d_gene: TRBD2; CDR3nt: TGTGCCAGCAGCCTACTAGCGGGAGAGGGAAATGAGCAGTTCTTC; CDR3aa: CASSLLAGEGNEQFF
abundance: -; v_gene: TRBV2; j_gene: TRBJ1-1; d_gene: -; CDR3nt: TGTGCCAGCAGTGAAGCGCTTATGGGGACCATGAACACTGAAGCTTTCTTT; CDR3aa: CASSEALMGTMNTEAFF
abundance: -; v_gene: TRBV10-1; j_gene: TRBJ2-3; d_gene: -; CDR3nt: TGCGCCAGCAGTGAGGCTACCACAGATACGCAGTATTTT; CDR3aa: CASSEATTDTQYF
abundance: -; v_gene: TRBV7-3; j_gene: TRBJ1-3; d_gene: -; CDR3nt: TGTGCCAGCAGCAAAGATATGGGCAACACCATATATTTT; CDR3aa: CASSKDMGNTIYF
abundance: -; v_gene: TRBV2; j_gene: TRBJ2-7; d_gene: -; CDR3nt: TGTGCCAGCAGTCCAGACAACTACGAGCAGTACTTC; CDR3aa: CASSPDNYEQYF
abundance: -; v_gene: TRBV4-2; j_gene: TRBJ2-7; d_gene: -; CDR3nt: TGTGCCAGCAGCCAAGATTACCCCGGGGATTCCTACGAGCAGTACTTC; CDR3aa: CASSQDYPGDSYEQYF
abundance: -; v_gene: TRBV15; j_gene: TRBJ1-2; d_gene: TRBD1; CDR3nt: TGTGCCACCAGCAGCGACGGACAGGGAGGGCTGCATGGCTACACCTTC; CDR3aa: CATSSDGQGGLHGYTF
abundance: -; v_gene: TRBV5-1; j_gene: TRBJ2-7; d_gene: -; CDR3nt: TGCGCCAGACCCGGACCCAGTGAGCAGTACTTC; CDR3aa: CARPGPSEQYF